This is a list of T cell receptor beta chains from one sample in a study of T cell responses to AZD1222 COVID-19 vaccine. The protocol was immunoSEQ multiplex PCR, while the TCRdb copy is restricted to in-frame clones and leaves out a portion. The table lists 110,000 to 150,000 clones, roughly 88% of them singletons. The sample here was peripheral blood, taken on day 0 of AZD1222 vaccination. The receptors come from an adult in good health. The CDR3 runs from the conserved cysteine through the conserved F or W. A D gene is named only where the DNA matches it firmly. A row's size may be missing; if present it is once, few, many or a size class.

TRBD1	few	TRBV7-2	TRBJ1-6	CASSLTGLPNSPLHF	TGTGCCAGCAGCTTGACAGGGCTCCCTAATTCACCCCTCCACTTT
NA	NA	TRBV19	TRBJ1-5	CASGGAYQPQHF	TGTGCCAGTGGGGGGGCATATCAGCCCCAGCATTTT
NA	NA	TRBV9	TRBJ1-3	CASASAPSGNTIYF	TGTGCCAGCGCGTCGGCTCCGTCTGGAAACACCATATATTTT
NA	NA	TRBV18	TRBJ1-1	CASSPQGSSEAFF	TGTGCCAGCTCACCCCAGGGGTCGTCTGAAGCTTTCTTT
NA	NA	TRBV18	TRBJ1-1	CASSSTDPNTEAFF	TGTGCCAGCTCATCGACAGATCCGAACACTGAAGCTTTCTTT
TRBD2	NA	TRBV19	TRBJ2-4	CASRGEGVGIQYF	TGTGCCAGCCGTGGGGAGGGAGTGGGAATTCAGTACTTC
NA	NA	TRBV2	TRBJ1-2	CASRGTGPYGYTF	TGTGCCAGCAGGGGAACAGGGCCTTATGGCTACACCTTC
NA	NA	TRBV11-3	TRBJ2-3	CASSLVATDTQYF	TGTGCCAGCAGCTTAGTGGCCACAGATACGCAGTATTTT
TRBD1	NA	TRBV5-8	TRBJ1-6	CASSLRTGGYQNSPLHF	TGTGCCAGCAGCTTGAGGACAGGGGGATATCAGAATTCACCCCTCCACTTT
NA	NA	TRBV27	TRBJ2-2	CASSRSWGQSNTGELFF	TGTGCCAGCAGCCGCTCCTGGGGGCAGTCGAACACCGGGGAGCTGTTTTTT
NA	NA	TRBV4-2	TRBJ2-6	CASSQSKNSATSGANVLTF	TGTGCCAGCAGCCAGTCCAAGAATAGCGCTACCTCTGGGGCCAACGTCCTGACTTTC
NA	NA	TRBV7-9	TRBJ2-1	CASSLWARVGNEQFF	TGTGCCAGCAGCTTGTGGGCCAGGGTGGGTAATGAGCAGTTCTTC
NA	NA	TRBV11-2	TRBJ1-6	CASSPETGFRSPLHF	TGTGCCAGCAGCCCAGAAACAGGATTTAGGTCACCCCTCCACTTT
NA	NA	TRBV2	TRBJ2-3	CASIEGTRDTQYF	TGTGCCAGCATAGAAGGGACTCGAGATACGCAGTATTTT
NA	NA	TRBV11-3	TRBJ1-1	CASKEGGLNTEAFF	TGTGCCAGCAAAGAAGGAGGTCTGAACACTGAAGCTTTCTTT
TRBD1	NA	TRBV24-1	TRBJ1-6	CATSDRGPLSHSPLHF	TGTGCCACCAGTGATAGGGGGCCCCTATCCCATTCACCCCTCCACTTT
TRBD1	NA	TRBV11-3	TRBJ1-4	CATISGGGQGRYYEKLFF	TGTGCCACCATCTCGGGCGGGGGACAGGGGCGTTATTATGAAAAACTGTTTTTT
NA	NA	TRBV30	TRBJ1-2	CAWNWGIGYTF	TGTGCCTGGAACTGGGGAATCGGCTACACCTTC
NA	NA	TRBV28	TRBJ1-5	CARERSHQPQHF	TGTGCCAGAGAAAGGTCCCATCAGCCCCAGCATTTT
NA	NA	TRBV12-3/TRBV12-4	TRBJ1-1	CASGGGTEAFF	TGTGCCAGCGGGGGGGGCACTGAAGCTTTCTTT
NA	NA	TRBV7-9	TRBJ1-2	CASSLEQGRFGYTF	TGTGCCAGCAGCTTAGAACAGGGACGGTTCGGCTACACCTTC
NA	NA	TRBV27	TRBJ2-5	CASSLGGAETQYF	TGTGCCAGCAGTTTAGGGGGAGCTGAGACCCAGTACTTC
TRBD1	NA	TRBV2	TRBJ2-6	CASRGQGAGANVLTF	TGTGCCAGCAGAGGACAGGGGGCTGGGGCCAACGTCCTGACTTTC
NA	NA	TRBV4-2	TRBJ1-5	CASSQVTAENQPQHF	TGTGCCAGCAGCCAAGTGACAGCCGAAAATCAGCCCCAGCATTTT
NA	once	TRBV7-9	TRBJ2-7	CASSFPRDERSYEQYF	TGTGCCAGCAGCTTCCCCAGGGACGAGCGGAGCTACGAGCAGTACTTC
NA	NA	TRBV27	TRBJ1-2	CASTRMGDYGYTF	TGTGCCAGCACCAGGATGGGAGACTATGGCTACACCTTC
NA	once	TRBV6-5	TRBJ1-6	CASSYSTGTWHSPLHF	TGTGCCAGCAGTTACTCGACGGGGACCTGGCATTCACCCCTCCACTTT
NA	NA	TRBV5-1	TRBJ2-1	CASSWRGDRDDEQFF	TGCGCCAGCAGCTGGCGGGGGGACAGGGACGATGAGCAGTTCTTC
NA	NA	TRBV7-8	TRBJ2-3	CASSLDEADTQYF	TGTGCCAGCAGCTTAGACGAGGCAGATACGCAGTATTTT
NA	once	TRBV10-3	TRBJ2-5	CAISELPNQTQYF	TGTGCCATCAGTGAGTTGCCTAACCAGACCCAGTACTTC
TRBD2	NA	TRBV6-6	TRBJ2-5	CASSYSRGGQYF	TGTGCCAGCAGTTACTCCCGGGGGGGCCAGTACTTC
TRBD1	NA	TRBV6-1	TRBJ1-2	CASSENLGRGVF	TGTGCCAGCAGTGAAAACCTTGGCAGGGGGGTCTTC
NA	once	TRBV7-8	TRBJ1-5	CASSSLGRNSNQPQHF	TGTGCCAGCAGCTCCCTCGGGAGAAATAGCAATCAGCCCCAGCATTTT
NA	NA	TRBV15	TRBJ2-7	CATSRDQGEQYF	TGTGCCACCAGCAGAGATCAGGGAGAGCAGTACTTC
NA	NA	TRBV18	TRBJ1-3	CASSPQDLASGNTIYF	TGTGCCAGCTCACCTCAGGACTTAGCCTCTGGAAACACCATATATTTT
NA	NA	TRBV28	TRBJ1-4	CASSLGTRSTNEKLFF	TGTGCCAGCAGCCTGGGGACACGATCAACTAATGAAAAACTGTTTTTT
TRBD1	NA	TRBV19	TRBJ1-1	CASSTTGLNTEAFF	TGTGCCAGTAGTACGACAGGGCTGAACACTGAAGCTTTCTTT
NA	NA	TRBV3-1/TRBV3-2	TRBJ2-3	CASSLLQTDTQYF	TGTGCCAGCAGCCTTTTACAAACAGATACGCAGTATTTT
NA	NA	TRBV12-3/TRBV12-4	TRBJ1-5	CASSLTYEPQHF	TGTGCCAGCAGTTTGACATATGAGCCCCAGCATTTT
TRBD2	NA	TRBV3-1/TRBV3-2	TRBJ2-1	CASSRDLGGSNEQFF	TGTGCCAGCAGCCGGGACCTTGGCGGGAGCAATGAGCAGTTCTTC
NA	NA	TRBV5-1	TRBJ1-1	CASSLSTGYEAFF	TGCGCCAGCAGCTTGAGTACGGGATATGAAGCTTTCTTT
TRBD2	NA	TRBV11-2	TRBJ2-3	CASSLDQRGITDTQYF	TGTGCCAGCAGCTTAGATCAGCGGGGGATTACAGATACGCAGTATTTT
TRBD1	NA	TRBV13	TRBJ2-3	CASSARGTLRTDTQYF	TGTGCCAGCAGCGCCAGGGGGACCCTTCGCACAGATACGCAGTATTTT
TRBD1	NA	TRBV6-4	TRBJ2-6	CASSPGQVSGANVLTF	TGTGCCAGCAGCCCGGGACAGGTATCTGGGGCCAACGTCCTGACTTTC
NA	NA	TRBV3-1/TRBV3-2	TRBJ1-2	CASSQDLRWGSNYGYTF	TGTGCCAGCAGCCAAGACCTGAGGTGGGGGAGTAACTATGGCTACACCTTC
NA	NA	TRBV7-2	TRBJ2-1	CASGRPNFDEQFF	TGTGCCAGCGGCCGCCCCAACTTCGATGAGCAGTTCTTC
NA	NA	TRBV15	TRBJ1-3	CATSSGTSAGNTIYF	TGTGCCACCAGCTCCGGGACATCAGCTGGAAACACCATATATTTT
NA	NA	TRBV19	TRBJ1-5	CASSIPGGNQPQHF	TGTGCCAGTAGTATCCCAGGGGGCAATCAGCCCCAGCATTTT
NA	NA	TRBV6-5	TRBJ1-4	CASSFGATNEKLFF	TGTGCCAGCAGTTTCGGGGCAACTAATGAAAAACTGTTTTTT
TRBD2	NA	TRBV6-2/TRBV6-3	TRBJ2-1	CASSPREALSDEQFF	TGTGCCAGCAGCCCCCGGGAGGCCCTTTCCGATGAGCAGTTCTTC
NA	NA	TRBV4-1	TRBJ1-1	CASSQDIRQNTEAFF	TGCGCCAGCAGCCAAGATATCAGGCAGAACACTGAAGCTTTCTTT
TRBD1	NA	TRBV9	TRBJ1-4	CASTRTGSNEKLFF	TGTGCCAGCACCCGGACAGGGTCTAATGAAAAACTGTTTTTT
NA	NA	TRBV5-4	TRBJ1-1	CASSPKVGGWTEAFF	TGTGCCAGCAGCCCCAAAGTGGGGGGTTGGACTGAAGCTTTCTTT
NA	NA	TRBV7-8	TRBJ2-5	CASSLVAVWGETQYF	TGTGCCAGCAGCTTAGTAGCGGTGTGGGGGGAGACCCAGTACTTC
NA	NA	TRBV7-2	TRBJ1-3	CASSLQFGTIYF	TGTGCCAGCAGCTTACAATTTGGCACCATATATTTT
NA	NA	TRBV6-5	TRBJ1-1	CASHWGGGNTEAFF	TGTGCCAGCCACTGGGGGGGAGGGAACACTGAAGCTTTCTTT
TRBD1	NA	TRBV28	TRBJ2-7	CASSSPTGGGGYEQYF	TGTGCCAGCAGTTCGCCGACAGGGGGCGGTGGGTACGAGCAGTACTTC
NA	NA	TRBV18	TRBJ1-5	CASSPDGVEGQPQHF	TGTGCCAGCTCACCTGACGGGGTCGAGGGTCAGCCCCAGCATTTT
NA	NA	TRBV11-3	TRBJ2-6	CASSPSDGGSGANVLTF	TGTGCCAGCAGCCCGAGCGACGGGGGATCAGGGGCCAACGTCCTGACTTTC
NA	NA	TRBV19	TRBJ1-2	CASSMARGNYGYTF	TGTGCCAGTAGTATGGCCAGGGGTAACTATGGCTACACCTTC